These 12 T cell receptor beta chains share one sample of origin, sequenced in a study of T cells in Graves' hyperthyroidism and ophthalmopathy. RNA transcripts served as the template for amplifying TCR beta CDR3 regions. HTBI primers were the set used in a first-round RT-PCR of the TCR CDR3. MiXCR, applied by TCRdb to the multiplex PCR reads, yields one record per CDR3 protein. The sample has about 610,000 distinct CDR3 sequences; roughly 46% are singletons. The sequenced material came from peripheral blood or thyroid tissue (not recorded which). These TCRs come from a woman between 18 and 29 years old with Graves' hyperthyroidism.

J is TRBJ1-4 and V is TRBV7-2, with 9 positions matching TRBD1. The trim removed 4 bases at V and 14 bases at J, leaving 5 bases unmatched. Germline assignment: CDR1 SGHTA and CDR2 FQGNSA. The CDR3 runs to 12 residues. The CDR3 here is CASSSDGTGLFF. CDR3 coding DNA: TGTGCCAGCAGCTCTGATGGGACAGGGCTGTTTTTT.

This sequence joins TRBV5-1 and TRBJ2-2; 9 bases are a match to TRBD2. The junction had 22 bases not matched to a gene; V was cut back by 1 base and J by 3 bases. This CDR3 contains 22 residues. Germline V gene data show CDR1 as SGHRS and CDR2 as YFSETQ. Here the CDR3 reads CASSLTTGAGGKHRAYTGELFF. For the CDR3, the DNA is TGCGCCAGCAGCTTGACCACTGGAGCGGGAGGAAAACACCGGGCCTACACCGGGGAGCTGTTTTTT.

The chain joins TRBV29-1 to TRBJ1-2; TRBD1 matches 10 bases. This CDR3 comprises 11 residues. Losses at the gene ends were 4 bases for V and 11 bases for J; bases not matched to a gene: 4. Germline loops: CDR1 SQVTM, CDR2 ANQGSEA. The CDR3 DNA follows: TGCAGCGTTGCGGGACAGGGGACGTACACCTTC. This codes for CSVAGQGTYTF.

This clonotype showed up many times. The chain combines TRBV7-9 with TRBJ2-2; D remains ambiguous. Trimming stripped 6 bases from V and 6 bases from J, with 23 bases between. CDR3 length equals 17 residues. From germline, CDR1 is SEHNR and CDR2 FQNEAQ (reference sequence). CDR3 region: CASRPSMRHGDAGELFF. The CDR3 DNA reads TGTGCCAGCAGACCCAGTATGAGGCACGGTGACGCCGGGGAGCTGTTTTTT.

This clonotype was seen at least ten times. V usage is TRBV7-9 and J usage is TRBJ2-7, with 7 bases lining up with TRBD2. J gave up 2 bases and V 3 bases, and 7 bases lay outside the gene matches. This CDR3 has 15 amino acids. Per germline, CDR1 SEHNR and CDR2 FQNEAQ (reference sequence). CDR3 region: CASSFGRALTYEQYF. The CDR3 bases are TGTGCCAGCAGCTTTGGGAGGGCGTTAACCTACGAGCAGTACTTC. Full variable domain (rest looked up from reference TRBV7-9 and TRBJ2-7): DTGVSQNPRHKITKRGQNVTFRCDPISEHNRLYWYRQTLGQGPEFLTYFQNEAQLEKSRLLSDRFSAERPKGSFSTLEIQRTEQGDSAMYLCASSFGRALTYEQYFGPGTRLTVT.

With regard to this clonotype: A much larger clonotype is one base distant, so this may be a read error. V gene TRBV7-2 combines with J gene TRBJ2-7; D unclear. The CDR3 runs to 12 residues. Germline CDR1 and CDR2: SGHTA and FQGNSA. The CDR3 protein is CASSFSNYKQYF. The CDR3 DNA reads TGTGCCAGCAGCTTCTCAAACTACAAGCAGTACTTC.

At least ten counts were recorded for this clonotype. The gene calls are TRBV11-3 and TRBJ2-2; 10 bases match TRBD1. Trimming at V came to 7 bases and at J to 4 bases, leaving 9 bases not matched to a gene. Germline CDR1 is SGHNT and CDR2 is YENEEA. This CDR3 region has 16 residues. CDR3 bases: TGTGCCAGCACCAAAACCGGGACAGGGGTCACCGGGGAGCTGTTTTTT. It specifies CASTKTGTGVTGELFF.

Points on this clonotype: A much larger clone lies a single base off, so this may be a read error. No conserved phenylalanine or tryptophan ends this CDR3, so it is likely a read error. The CDR3 DNA reads as TGTGCCAGCAGTTTCCCAGGTCGTGGAGCTTTCATT. It yields the protein CASSFPGRGAFI. This sequence joins TRBV12-3 or TRBV12-4 and TRBJ1-1; no firm D call. CDR3 length: 12 residues. Between the trimmed V and J ends, which lost 3 bases and 10 bases, there was a span of 12 bases.

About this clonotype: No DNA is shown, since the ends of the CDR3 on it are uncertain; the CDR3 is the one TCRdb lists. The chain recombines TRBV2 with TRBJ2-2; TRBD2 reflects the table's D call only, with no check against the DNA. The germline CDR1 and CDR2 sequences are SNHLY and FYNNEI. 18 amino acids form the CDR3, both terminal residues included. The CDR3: CASTTSGRGEQFFGELFF.

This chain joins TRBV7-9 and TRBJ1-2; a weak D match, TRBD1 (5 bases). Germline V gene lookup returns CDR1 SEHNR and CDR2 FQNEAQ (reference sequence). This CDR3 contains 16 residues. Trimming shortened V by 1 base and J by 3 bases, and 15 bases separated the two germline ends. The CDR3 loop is CASSLGAFGADYGYTF. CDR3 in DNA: TGTGCCAGCAGCTTAGGGGCTTTCGGGGCGGACTATGGCTACACCTTC.

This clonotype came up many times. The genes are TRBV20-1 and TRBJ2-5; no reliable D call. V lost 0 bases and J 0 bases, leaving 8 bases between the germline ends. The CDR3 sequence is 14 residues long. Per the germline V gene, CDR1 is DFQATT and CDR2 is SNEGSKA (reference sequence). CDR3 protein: CSARDWLNQETQYF. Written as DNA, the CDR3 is TGCAGTGCTAGAGACTGGCTTAACCAAGAGACCCAGTACTTC.

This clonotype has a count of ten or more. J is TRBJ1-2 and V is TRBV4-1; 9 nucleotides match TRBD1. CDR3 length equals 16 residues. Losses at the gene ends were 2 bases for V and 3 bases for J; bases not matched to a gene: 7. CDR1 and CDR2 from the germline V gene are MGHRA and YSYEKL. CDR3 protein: CASSQLGQGKDYGYTF. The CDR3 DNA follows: TGCGCCAGCAGCCAACTGGGACAGGGAAAAGACTATGGCTACACCTTC.